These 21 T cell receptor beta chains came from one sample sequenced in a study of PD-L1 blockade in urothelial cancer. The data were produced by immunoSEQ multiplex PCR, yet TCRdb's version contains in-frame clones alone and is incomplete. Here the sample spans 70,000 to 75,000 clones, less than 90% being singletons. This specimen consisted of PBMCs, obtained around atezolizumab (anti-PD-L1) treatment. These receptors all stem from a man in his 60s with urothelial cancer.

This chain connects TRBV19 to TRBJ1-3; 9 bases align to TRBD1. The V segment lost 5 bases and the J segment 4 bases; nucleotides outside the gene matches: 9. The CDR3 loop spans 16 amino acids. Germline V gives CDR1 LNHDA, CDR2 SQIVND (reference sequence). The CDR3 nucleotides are TGTGCCAGTAGTTACACAGGGGGCGCATCAGGAAACACCATATATTTT. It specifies CASSYTGGASGNTIYF.

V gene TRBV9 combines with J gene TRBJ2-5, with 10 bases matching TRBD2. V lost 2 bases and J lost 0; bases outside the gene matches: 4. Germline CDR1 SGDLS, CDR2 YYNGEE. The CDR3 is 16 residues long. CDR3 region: CASSVRAGGYQETQYF. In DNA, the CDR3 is TGTGCCAGCAGCGTGAGAGCGGGGGGGTACCAAGAGACCCAGTACTTC.

This chain's CDR3 is CASSYSSDNYNEQFF. Here the CDR3 DNA reads TGTGCCAGCAGTTACTCTTCGGACAACTACAATGAGCAGTTCTTC. The V call is TRBV6-5, the J call TRBJ2-1; maybe TRBD1 (5 bases). The CDR3 sequence is 15 residues long. Germline V gives CDR1 MNHEY, CDR2 SVGAGI. V lost 0 bases, J lost 3 bases, and 9 bases lay in between.

The CDR3 nucleotides are TGTGCCAGCACCGGTTCCCTTGACGCGGCGCAGTACTTC. Translated: CASTGSLDAAQYF. This chain uses TRBV9 with TRBJ2-7, with unresolved D. CDR3 length: 13 residues. Looked up from germline, CDR1 is SGDLS and CDR2 is YYNGEE. V lost 6 bases and J lost 9, with 19 bases in between.

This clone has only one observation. The CDR3 sequence: CASSELSDTHEKLFF. For the CDR3, the DNA is TGTGCCAGCAGTGAATTATCGGACACGCATGAAAAACTGTTTTTT. V and J are TRBV25-1 and TRBJ1-4, with a possible D match to TRBD1 (5 bases). CDR3 length equals 15 residues. Trimming took off 1 base at V and 6 bases at J, with 12 bases between the two ends. Germline V gene data show CDR1 as MGHDK and CDR2 as SYGVNS.

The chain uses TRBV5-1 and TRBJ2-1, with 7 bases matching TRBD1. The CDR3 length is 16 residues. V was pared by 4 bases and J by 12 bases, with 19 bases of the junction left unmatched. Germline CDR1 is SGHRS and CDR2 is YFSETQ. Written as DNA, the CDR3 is TGCGCCAGCAGCCCCCGGGACAGCCAAGGGGGTTTTGTGCAGTTCTTC. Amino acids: CASSPRDSQGGFVQFF. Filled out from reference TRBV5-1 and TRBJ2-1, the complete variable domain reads KAGVTQTPRYLIKTRGQQVTLSCSPISGHRSVSWYQQTPGQGLQFLFEYFSETQRNKGNFPGRFSGRQFSNSRSEMNVSTLELGDSALYLCASSPRDSQGGFVQFFGPGTRLTVL.

The CDR3 sequence is CASSPTTGTRYGYTF. CDR3 DNA: TGTGCCAGCAGCCCGACGACAGGGACGCGCTATGGCTACACCTTC. V and J are TRBV5-4 and TRBJ1-2; 7 bases fit TRBD1. Germline CDR1 is SGHNT and CDR2 is YYREEE (reference sequence). V was clipped by 4 bases and J by 4 bases; unmatched bases: 10. The CDR3 has 15 amino acids.

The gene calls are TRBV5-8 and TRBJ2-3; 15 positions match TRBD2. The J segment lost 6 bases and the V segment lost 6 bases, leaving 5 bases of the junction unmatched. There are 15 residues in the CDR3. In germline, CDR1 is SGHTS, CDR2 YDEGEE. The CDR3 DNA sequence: TGTGCCAGCAACCCCGGGACTAGCGGGAGGGATACGCAGTATTTT. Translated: CASNPGTSGRDTQYF.

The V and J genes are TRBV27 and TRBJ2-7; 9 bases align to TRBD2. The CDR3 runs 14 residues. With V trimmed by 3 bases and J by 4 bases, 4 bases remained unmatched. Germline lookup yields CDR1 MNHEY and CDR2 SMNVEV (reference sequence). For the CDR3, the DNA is TGTGCCAGCAGTTTGGAGAGCGGGAGGTACGAGCAGTACTTC. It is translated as CASSLESGRYEQYF.

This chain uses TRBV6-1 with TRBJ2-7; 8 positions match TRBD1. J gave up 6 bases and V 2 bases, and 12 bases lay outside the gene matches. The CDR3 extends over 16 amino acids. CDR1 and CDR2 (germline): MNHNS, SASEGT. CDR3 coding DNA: TGTGCCAGCAGTGAATTAGCCGGGACAGGACGTCGCGAGCAGTACTTC. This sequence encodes CASSELAGTGRREQYF.

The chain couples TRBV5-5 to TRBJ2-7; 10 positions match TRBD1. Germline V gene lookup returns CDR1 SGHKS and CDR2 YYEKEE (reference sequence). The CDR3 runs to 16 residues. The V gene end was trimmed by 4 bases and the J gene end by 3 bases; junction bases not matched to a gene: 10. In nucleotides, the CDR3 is TGTGCCAGCAGCACTCTCCGGGACAGGGGTGTCTACGAGCAGTACTTC. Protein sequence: CASSTLRDRGVYEQYF.

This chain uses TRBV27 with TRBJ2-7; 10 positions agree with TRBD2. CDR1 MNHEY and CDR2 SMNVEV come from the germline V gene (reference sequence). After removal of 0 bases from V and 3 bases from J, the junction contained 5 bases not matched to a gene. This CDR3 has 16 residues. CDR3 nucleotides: TGTGCCAGCAGTTTATCGAGGCCTAGCGGGGGCTACGAGCAGTACTTC. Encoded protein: CASSLSRPSGGYEQYF.

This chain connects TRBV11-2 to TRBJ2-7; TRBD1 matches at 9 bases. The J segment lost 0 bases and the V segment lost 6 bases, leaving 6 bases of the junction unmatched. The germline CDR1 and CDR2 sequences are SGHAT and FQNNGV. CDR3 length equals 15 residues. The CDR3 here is CASRKPGQGSYEQYF. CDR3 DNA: TGTGCCAGCAGGAAACCGGGACAGGGCTCCTACGAGCAGTACTTC.

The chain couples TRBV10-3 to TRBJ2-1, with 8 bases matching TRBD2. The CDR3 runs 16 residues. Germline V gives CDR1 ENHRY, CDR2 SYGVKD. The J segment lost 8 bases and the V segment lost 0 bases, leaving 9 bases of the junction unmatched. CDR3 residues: CAISESTSGVQDEQFF. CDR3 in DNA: TGTGCCATCAGTGAGTCAACTAGCGGAGTCCAGGATGAGCAGTTCTTC.

The CDR3 sequence: CASSLLGGARSGTQYF. The CDR3 coding sequence is TGTGCCAGCAGCCTATTAGGGGGGGCCCGTTCTGGTACGCAGTATTTT. This chain links TRBV5-4 with TRBJ2-3; weak D call: TRBD2 (7 bases). V gave up 4 bases and J gave up 8 bases, with 23 bases separating them. Germline CDR1 SGHNT, CDR2 YYREEE (reference sequence). The CDR3 length is 16 residues.

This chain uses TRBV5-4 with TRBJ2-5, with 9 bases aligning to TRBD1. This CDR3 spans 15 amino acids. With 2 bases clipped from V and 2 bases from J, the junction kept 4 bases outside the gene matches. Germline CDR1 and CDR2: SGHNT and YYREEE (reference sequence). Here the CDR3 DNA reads TGTGCCAGCAGCTTAGGGACAGGGAGGCAAGAGACCCAGTACTTC. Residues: CASSLGTGRQETQYF. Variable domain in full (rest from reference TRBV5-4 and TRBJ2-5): ETGVTQSPTHLIKTRGQQVTLRCSSQSGHNTVSWYQQALGQGPQFIFQYYREEENGRGNFPPRFSGLQFPNYSSELNVNALELDDSALYLCASSLGTGRQETQYFGPGTRLLVL.

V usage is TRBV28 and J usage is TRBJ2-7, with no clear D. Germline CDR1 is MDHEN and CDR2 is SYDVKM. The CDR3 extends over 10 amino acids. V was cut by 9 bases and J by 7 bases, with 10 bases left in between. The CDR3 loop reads CASTNGEQYF. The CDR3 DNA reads TGTGCCAGTACTAATGGGGAGCAGTACTTC.

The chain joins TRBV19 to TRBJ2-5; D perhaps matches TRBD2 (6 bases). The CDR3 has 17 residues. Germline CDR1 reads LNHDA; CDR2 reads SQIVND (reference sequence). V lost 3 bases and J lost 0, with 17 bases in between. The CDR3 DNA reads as TGTGCCAGTAGTATCAGCTCGGGGGACGGATACCAAGAGACCCAGTACTTC. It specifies CASSISSGDGYQETQYF.

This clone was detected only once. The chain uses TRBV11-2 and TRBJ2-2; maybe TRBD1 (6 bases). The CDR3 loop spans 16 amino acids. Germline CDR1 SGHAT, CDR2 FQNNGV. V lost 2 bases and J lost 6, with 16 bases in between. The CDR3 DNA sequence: TGTGCCAGCAGCTTATTTTGGGGGCTGCGACCCGGGGAGCTGTTTTTT. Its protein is CASSLFWGLRPGELFF. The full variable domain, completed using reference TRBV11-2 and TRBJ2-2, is EAGVAQSPRYKIIEKRQSVAFWCNPISGHATLYWYQQILGQGPKLLIQFQNNGVVDDSQLPKDRFSAERLKGVDSTLKIQPAKLEDSAVYLCASSLFWGLRPGELFFGEGSRLTVL.

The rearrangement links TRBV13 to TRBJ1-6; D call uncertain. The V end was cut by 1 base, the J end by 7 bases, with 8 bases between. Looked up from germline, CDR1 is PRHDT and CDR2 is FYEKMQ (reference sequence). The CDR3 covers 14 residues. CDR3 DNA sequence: TGTGCCAGCAGCTTAGAGGGAGAGAATTCACCCCTCCACTTT. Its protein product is CASSLEGENSPLHF.

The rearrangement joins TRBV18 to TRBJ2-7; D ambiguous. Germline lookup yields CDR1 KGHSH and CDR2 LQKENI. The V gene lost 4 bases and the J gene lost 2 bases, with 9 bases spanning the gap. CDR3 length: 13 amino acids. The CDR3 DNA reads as TGTGCCAGCTCACAAGACTCAACCTACGAGCAGTACTTC. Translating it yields CASSQDSTYEQYF.